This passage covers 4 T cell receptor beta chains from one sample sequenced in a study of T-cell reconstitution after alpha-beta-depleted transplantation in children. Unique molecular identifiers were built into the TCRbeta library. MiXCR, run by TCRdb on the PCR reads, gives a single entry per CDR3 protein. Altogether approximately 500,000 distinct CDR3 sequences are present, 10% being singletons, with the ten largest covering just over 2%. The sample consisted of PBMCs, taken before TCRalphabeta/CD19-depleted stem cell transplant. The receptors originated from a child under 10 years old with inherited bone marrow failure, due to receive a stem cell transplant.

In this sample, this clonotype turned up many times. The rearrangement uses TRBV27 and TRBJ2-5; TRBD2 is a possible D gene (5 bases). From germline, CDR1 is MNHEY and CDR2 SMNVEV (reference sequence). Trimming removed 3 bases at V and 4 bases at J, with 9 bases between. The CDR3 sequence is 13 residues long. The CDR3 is CASSFLGGETQYF. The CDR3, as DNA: TGTGCCAGCAGTTTCCTAGGAGGAGAGACCCAGTACTTC.

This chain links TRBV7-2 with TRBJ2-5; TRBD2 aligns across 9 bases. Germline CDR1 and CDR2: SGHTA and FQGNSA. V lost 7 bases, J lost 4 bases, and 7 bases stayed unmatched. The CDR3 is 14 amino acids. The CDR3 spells CASTPQAGGETQYF. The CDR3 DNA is TGTGCCAGCACCCCCCAAGCGGGAGGAGAGACCCAGTACTTC.

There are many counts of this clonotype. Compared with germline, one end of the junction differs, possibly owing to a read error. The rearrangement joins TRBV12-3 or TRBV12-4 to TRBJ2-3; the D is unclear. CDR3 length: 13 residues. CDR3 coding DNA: TGCGCCAGCAGCTTGACGGGCACAGATACGCAGTATTTT. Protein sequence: CASSLTGTDTQYF.

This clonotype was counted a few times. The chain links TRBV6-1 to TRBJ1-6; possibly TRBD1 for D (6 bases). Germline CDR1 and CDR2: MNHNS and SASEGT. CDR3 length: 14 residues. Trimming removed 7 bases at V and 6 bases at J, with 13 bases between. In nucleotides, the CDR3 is TGTGCCAGCATCCAGGACAGCCTTAATTCACCCCTCCACTTT. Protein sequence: CASIQDSLNSPLHF.